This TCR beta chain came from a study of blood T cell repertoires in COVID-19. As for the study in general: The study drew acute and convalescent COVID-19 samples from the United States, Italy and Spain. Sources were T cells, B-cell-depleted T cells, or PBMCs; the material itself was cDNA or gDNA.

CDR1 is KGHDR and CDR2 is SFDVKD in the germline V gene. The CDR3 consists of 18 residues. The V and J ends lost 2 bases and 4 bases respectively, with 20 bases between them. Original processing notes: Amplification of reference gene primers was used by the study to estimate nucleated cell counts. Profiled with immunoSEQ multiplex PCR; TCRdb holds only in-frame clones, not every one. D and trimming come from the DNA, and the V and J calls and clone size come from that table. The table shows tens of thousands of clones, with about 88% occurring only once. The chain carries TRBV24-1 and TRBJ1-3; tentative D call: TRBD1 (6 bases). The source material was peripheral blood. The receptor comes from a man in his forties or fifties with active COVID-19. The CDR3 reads CATSDSPTTGRFGNTIYF. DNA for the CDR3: TGTGCCACCAGTGATTCCCCCACGACAGGAAGGTTCGGAAACACCATATATTTT.